Shown below are 14 T cell receptor beta chains from a single sample sequenced in a study of graft-versus-host responses after intestinal transplantation. TCRdb's copy holds only in-frame clones and misses some; the assay was immunoSEQ multiplex PCR. The table has about 19,000 clones, around 35% seen once; the top ten hold 2% to 2.5%. This specimen consisted of alloreactive CD4+ T cells from a mixed lymphocyte reaction culture, obtained before transplantation. Subset described: CFSE-low proliferating T cells sorted from approximately 6-day pre-transplant mixed lymphocyte reaction (GvH or HvG direction). The origin of the receptors is a human patient who was an organ donor for intestinal transplantation.

The V call is TRBV6-6, the J call TRBJ1-5; D ambiguous. Germline loops: CDR1 MNHNY, CDR2 SVGAGI (reference sequence). The CDR3 is made up of 12 amino acids. The germline V and J ends were trimmed by 0 bases and 7 bases, with 4 bases remaining between them. Here the CDR3 reads CASSYSGQPQHF. The CDR3 DNA is TGTGCCAGCAGTTACTCGGGCCAGCCCCAGCATTTT.

V gene TRBV7-3 combines with J gene TRBJ2-7, with D perhaps assigned TRBD1 or TRBD2 (5 bases each). Germline values: CDR1 SGHTA, CDR2 FQGTGA. The CDR3 sequence is 14 residues long. V lost 5 bases, J lost 1 base, and 12 bases lay in between. The CDR3 loop is CASSRDPGSYEQYF. The CDR3, as DNA: TGTGCCAGCAGCAGGGACCCGGGTTCCTACGAGCAGTACTTC. Supplemented by reference TRBV7-3 and TRBJ2-7, the full variable domain reads GAGVSQTPSNKVTEKGKYVELRCDPISGHTALYWYRQSLGQGPEFLIYFQGTGAADDSGLPNDRFFAVRPEGSVSTLKIQRTERGDSAVYLCASSRDPGSYEQYFGPGTRLTVT.

The chain combines TRBV6-6 with TRBJ2-7; 7 nucleotides line up with TRBD1. J was trimmed by 5 bases and V by 5 bases; bases with no gene match: 12. There are 15 residues in the CDR3. Germline V gene lookup returns CDR1 MNHNY and CDR2 SVGAGI (reference sequence). The CDR3 DNA reads TGTGCCAGCAGTAACCTAGGGGGCAAAAGCCACGAGCAGTACTTC. The encoded protein is CASSNLGGKSHEQYF.

The rearrangement uses TRBV6-6 and TRBJ1-2; D uncertain. In germline, CDR1 is MNHNY, CDR2 SVGAGI (reference sequence). The germline V and J ends were trimmed by 6 bases and 3 bases, with 11 bases remaining between them. The CDR3 is 13 amino acids. Here the CDR3 reads CASRAVGYYGYTF. CDR3 DNA: TGTGCCAGCAGAGCCGTCGGTTACTATGGCTACACCTTC.

This clone was counted between two and nine times. The rearrangement links TRBV5-1 to TRBJ2-5; D is ambiguous. CDR1 is SGHRS and CDR2 is YFSETQ in the germline V gene. Between the trimmed V and J ends, which lost 1 base and 4 bases, there was a span of 8 bases. This CDR3 is built from 13 residues. The CDR3 here is CASSLSPGETQYF. DNA for the CDR3: TGCGCCAGCAGCTTGAGTCCAGGAGAGACCCAGTACTTC.

This sequence joins TRBV11-3 and TRBJ1-1; 7 bases map to TRBD1. Trimming removed 5 bases from V and 4 bases from J; junction bases left unmatched: 4. Germline V gene lookup returns CDR1 SGHNT and CDR2 YENEEA. The CDR3 runs to 13 residues. In DNA, the CDR3 is TGTGCCAGCAGCGTACGGACAGGCACTGAAGCTTTCTTT. It codes for CASSVRTGTEAFF.

The chain recombines TRBV6-1 with TRBJ2-7; the D gene is possibly TRBD2 (5 bases). The CDR3 is 14 residues long. The germline V gene encodes CDR1 MNHNS and CDR2 SASEGT. V lost 6 bases, J lost 7 bases, and 19 bases lay in between. The CDR3 protein is CASRMRPSLREQYF. In nucleotides, the CDR3 is TGTGCCAGCAGGATGCGACCTAGCCTGCGGGAGCAGTACTTC.

This clone was seen only a few times. The rearrangement links TRBV6-5 to TRBJ2-3; the D gene is possibly TRBD1 (5 bases). The length of the CDR3 is 14 residues. V lost 6 bases, J lost 1 base, and 11 bases lay in between. CDR1 MNHEY and CDR2 SVGAGI come from the germline V gene. CDR3 sequence (DNA): TGTGCCAGCAGCCACAGGTGGGGCACAGATACGCAGTATTTT. This codes for CASSHRWGTDTQYF.

This clone was counted a few times. The V and J genes are TRBV6-5 and TRBJ1-1; D possibly corresponds to TRBD1 (5 bases). Between the trimmed V and J ends, which lost 5 bases and 3 bases, there was a span of 13 bases. The germline V gene has CDR1 MNHEY and CDR2 SVGAGI. This CDR3 contains 14 residues. The DNA of the CDR3 is TGTGCCAGCAGTCGGCCAGGGATGGACACTGAAGCTTTCTTT. It translates to CASSRPGMDTEAFF.

This chain links TRBV9 with TRBJ1-2; possible D gene TRBD1, 6 bases. Germline-derived CDR1 and CDR2 are SGDLS and YYNGEE. Trimming cost V 7 bases and J 4 bases, with 14 bases left between them. This CDR3 is built from 13 residues. The CDR3 coding sequence is TGTGCCAGCGCCGGGGGGCTCTTCTATGGCTACACCTTC. Translated: CASAGGLFYGYTF.

The V gene is TRBV25-1, the J gene TRBJ2-5; 7 nucleotides agree with TRBD1. V was clipped by 3 bases and J by 5 bases; unmatched bases: 6. The V gene's germline CDR1 is MGHDK and CDR2 SYGVNS. The CDR3 is 14 residues long. The chain's CDR3 is CASSETGLEETQYF. The CDR3 DNA is TGTGCCAGCAGTGAGACAGGGCTCGAGGAGACCCAGTACTTC.

The sample holds a few counts of this clone. The CDR3: CASSQEGGVGNTIYF. As DNA, the CDR3 is TGCGCCAGCAGCCAAGAGGGGGGGGTCGGAAACACCATATATTTT. The chain has TRBV4-3 and TRBJ1-3; a weak D match, TRBD1 (5 bases). The germline gives CDR1 LGHNA, CDR2 YSLEER. CDR3 length equals 15 residues. The germline V and J ends were trimmed by 0 bases and 4 bases, with 10 bases remaining between them.

The V and J genes are TRBV10-3 and TRBJ2-6; TRBD2 aligns across 10 bases. Trimming cost V 7 bases and J 1 base; bases outside gene matches: 1. CDR1 ENHRY and CDR2 SYGVKD come from the germline V gene. The CDR3 sequence is 15 residues long. DNA for the CDR3: TGTGCCATCACTAGCGGGAGTTCTGGGGCCAACGTCCTGACTTTC. It codes for CAITSGSSGANVLTF.

The V gene is TRBV28, the J gene TRBJ1-4, with 7 bases that match TRBD1. This CDR3 region has 15 residues. V trimming: 4 bases; J trimming: 7 bases; junction bases outside the gene matches: 9. The germline V gene encodes CDR1 MDHEN and CDR2 SYDVKM. CDR3 DNA sequence: TGTGCCAGCAGTTCGTCCGGGACAGAGAGTGAAAAACTGTTTTTT. Encoded protein: CASSSSGTESEKLFF. The variable domain in full, with the rest retrieved from reference TRBV28 and TRBJ1-4, is DVKVTQSSRYLVKRTGEKVFLECVQDMDHENMFWYRQDPGLGLRLIYFSYDVKMKEKGDIPEGYSVSREKKERFSLILESASTNQTSMYLCASSSSGTESEKLFFGSGTQLSVL.